This passage covers 23 T cell receptor beta chains from one sample sequenced in a study of T cells in Graves' hyperthyroidism and ophthalmopathy. Researchers took RNA transcripts and amplified the TCR beta CDR3 regions from them. The HTBI primer set drove a first-round RT-PCR of the TCR CDR3. Using its own MiXCR run on the multiplex PCR reads, TCRdb lists one record per CDR3 protein. The sample has a few hundred thousand distinct CDR3 sequences; approximately 13% are singletons. Source material: blood. Every receptor here comes from a young woman with Graves' hyperthyroidism.

This clonotype was detected ten times or more. The gene calls are TRBV7-2 and TRBJ1-5; D is uncertain. The CDR3 runs 15 residues. CDR1 SGHTA and CDR2 FQGNSA come from the germline V gene. Trimming left V 1 base short and J 6 bases short, with 13 bases between. CDR3 amino acids: CASSLETDSSQPQHF. Here the CDR3 DNA reads TGTGCCAGCAGCTTAGAAACAGACTCGTCTCAGCCCCAGCATTTT.

This chain joins TRBV6-2 or TRBV6-3 and TRBJ1-1; 10 positions agree with TRBD1. V shed 6 bases, J shed 5 bases, and the junction held 12 bases outside the gene matches. The CDR3 totals 16 residues. Germline V gene data show CDR1 as MNHEY and CDR2 as SVGEGT. CDR3 nucleotides: TGTGCCAGCAGCCAAGGGGGACAGGGGCTGAGGACTGAAGCTTTCTTT. Protein: CASSQGGQGLRTEAFF.

Concerning this clonotype: Relative to the germline gene, one junction end is altered; a read error may explain this. The rearrangement joins TRBV20-1 to TRBJ2-1, with 9 bases aligning to TRBD2. The CDR3 totals 19 residues. The germline CDR1 and CDR2 sequences are DFQATT and SNEGSKA (reference sequence). The chain's CDR3 is CSARDKRSTSGIAYDEQFF. The CDR3 DNA follows: TGCAGTGCTAGAGATAAAAGGTCGACTAGCGGTATAGCCTACGATGAGCAGTTCTTC.

This clonotype was observed at least ten times. The CDR3 DNA reads as TGTGCCAGCAGCTTGGATCGGGGATCAAAAGAAAAAGAGACCCAGTACTTC. This sequence encodes CASSLDRGSKEKETQYF. The chain employs TRBV5-8 and TRBJ2-5; D is perhaps TRBD2 (5 bases). The CDR3 runs 17 residues. V was trimmed by 0 bases and J by 3 bases, leaving 18 bases between them. CDR1 and CDR2 from the germline V gene are SGHTS and YDEGEE. Complete variable domain (other parts from reference TRBV5-8 and TRBJ2-5): EAGVTQSPTHLIKTRGQQATLRCSPISGHTSVYWYQQALGLGLQFLLWYDEGEERNRGNFPPRFSGRQFPNYSSELNVNALELEDSALYLCASSLDRGSKEKETQYFGPGTRLLVL.

A few counts support this clonotype. The V call is TRBV28, the J call TRBJ1-2; TRBD1 matches at 7 bases. CDR1 MDHEN and CDR2 SYDVKM come from the germline V gene. V trimming: 5 bases; J trimming: 7 bases; junction bases outside the gene matches: 10. The CDR3 loop spans 14 amino acids. In DNA, the CDR3 is TGTGCCAGCAGTCCCCTGACAGGGTATCGTGGCTACACCTTC. This gives the protein CASSPLTGYRGYTF.

This clonotype showed up just a few times. The chain recombines TRBV12-3 or TRBV12-4 with TRBJ2-5; TRBD2 aligns across 10 bases. J lost 4 bases, V lost 3 bases, and 2 bases had no gene match. CDR3 length: 14 residues. CDR3 loop: CASSFVAGGETQYF. The CDR3 nucleotides are TGTGCCAGCAGTTTTGTAGCGGGAGGAGAGACCCAGTACTTC.

This chain connects TRBV2 to TRBJ2-7; 11 bases are shared with TRBD2. Germline CDR1 is SNHLY and CDR2 is FYNNEI. The CDR3 runs 18 residues. After removal of 5 bases from V and 4 bases from J, the junction contained 16 bases not matched to a gene. In nucleotides, the CDR3 is TGTGCCAGCAGTTTAGGGCTAGCGGGAGGAAGGGCGTGGTACGAGCAGTACTTC. Amino acids: CASSLGLAGGRAWYEQYF. Using reference TRBV2 and TRBJ2-7 for the parts outside the CDR3, the full variable domain is EPEVTQTPSHQVTQMGQEVILRCVPISNHLYFYWYRQILGQKVEFLVSFYNNEISEKSEIFDDQFSVERPDGSNFTLKIRSTKLEDSAMYFCASSLGLAGGRAWYEQYFGPGTRLTVT.

This clonotype was detected ten times or more. This chain joins TRBV6-2 or TRBV6-3 and TRBJ2-5; TRBD1 aligns across 10 bases. This CDR3 has 15 amino acids. V shed 7 bases, J shed 2 bases, and the junction held 7 bases outside the gene matches. Germline CDR1 reads MNHEY; CDR2 reads SVGEGT. The CDR3 loop is CASKGQGTLQETQYF. CDR3 DNA sequence: TGTGCCAGCAAGGGACAGGGGACTTTACAAGAGACCCAGTACTTC.

The table lists this clonotype with many counts. The chain uses TRBV5-5 and TRBJ1-2, with 8 bases lining up with TRBD1. CDR1 is SGHKS and CDR2 is YYEKEE in the germline V gene (reference sequence). V trimming: 0 bases; J trimming: 7 bases; junction bases outside the gene matches: 11. The CDR3 covers 16 residues. CDR3 amino acids: CASSLEGQAKAGGYTF. The DNA for the CDR3 is TGTGCCAGCAGCTTGGAGGGACAGGCCAAGGCAGGTGGCTACACCTTC. Full variable domain (rest looked up from reference TRBV5-5 and TRBJ1-2): DAGVTQSPTHLIKTRGQQVTLRCSPISGHKSVSWYQQVLGQGPQFIFQYYEKEERGRGNFPDRFSARQFPNYSSELNVNALLLGDSALYLCASSLEGQAKAGGYTFGSGTRLTVV.

This clonotype was counted only a few times. The V call is TRBV7-6, the J call TRBJ2-7, with D uncertain. This CDR3 is 14 amino acids long. CDR1 and CDR2 from the germline V gene are SGHVS and FNYEAQ. Trimming removed 5 bases from V and 6 bases from J, with 17 bases in between. CDR3 amino acids: CASSVQDRNSEQYF. CDR3 DNA: TGTGCCAGCAGCGTGCAGGATAGGAATTCCGAGCAGTACTTC.

V and J are TRBV28 and TRBJ2-2; 11 bases align to TRBD1. The tail of the sequence fits TRBJ1-1 better, so the J call may be wrong. The CDR3 loop spans 14 amino acids. CDR1 is MDHEN, CDR2 SYDVKM, per germline. CDR3 sequence reads: CASSRGGQGEGAFF. CDR3 DNA sequence: TGTGCCAGCAGTCGCGGGGGACAGGGGGAGGGAGCTTTCTTT.

At least ten counts were recorded for this clonotype. The V and J genes are TRBV5-1 and TRBJ2-7; D could derive from TRBD1 or TRBD2 (6 bases each). V was trimmed by 1 base and J by 1 base, leaving 12 bases between them. The CDR3 is 15 residues long. Germline CDR1 reads SGHRS; CDR2 reads YFSETQ. For the CDR3, the DNA is TGCGCCAGCAGCTTGAGGGGGGACGGATCCTACGAGCAGTACTTC. Translating gives CASSLRGDGSYEQYF.

The chain recombines TRBV6-1 with TRBJ2-2, with 8 bases that match TRBD2. Per germline, CDR1 MNHNS and CDR2 SASEGT. The J segment lost 5 bases and the V segment lost 8 bases, leaving 19 bases of the junction unmatched. CDR3 size: 18 residues. The CDR3 DNA is TGTGCCAGCGATAGAGCCACCGCGGGACTAGGAGGAACCGGGGAGCTGTTTTTT. Its translation: CASDRATAGLGGTGELFF.

This clonotype was detected many times. The chain couples TRBV20-1 to TRBJ2-7, with 7 bases aligning to TRBD2. This CDR3 contains 15 residues. Trimming removed 0 bases from V and 3 bases from J; junction bases left unmatched: 8. In germline, CDR1 is DFQATT, CDR2 SNEGSKA (reference sequence). CDR3 in DNA: TGCAGTGCTAGAGATCTGCGGGAGAATTTCTACGAGCAGTACTTC. Amino acid sequence: CSARDLRENFYEQYF.

There are many counts of this clonotype. J is TRBJ1-2 and V is TRBV6-2 or TRBV6-3; 7 bases fit TRBD1. V was clipped by 6 bases and J by 4 bases; unmatched bases: 5. Germline V lookup: CDR1 MNHEY, CDR2 SVGEGT. The CDR3 is 13 residues long. CDR3 sequence (DNA): TGTGCCAGCAGCCAGGACAGGATCTATGGCTACACCTTC. Residues: CASSQDRIYGYTF.

There are a few counts of this clonotype. This sequence joins TRBV6-6 and TRBJ1-2; D unresolved. Trimming removed 0 bases from V and 5 bases from J, with 16 bases in between. The CDR3 extends over 16 amino acids. The germline gives CDR1 MNHNY, CDR2 SVGAGI (reference sequence). The CDR3 bases are TGTGCCAGCAGTTACTCGATGTCAGGAGACCAGTATGGCTACACCTTC. Translated: CASSYSMSGDQYGYTF.

This clonotype was seen ten or more times. The rearrangement joins TRBV2 to TRBJ2-7; no clear D gene. V was clipped by 0 bases and J by 5 bases, with 14 bases between them. Looked up from germline, CDR1 is SNHLY and CDR2 is FYNNEI. This CDR3 region has 15 residues. CDR3 amino acids: CASSEALFGLHEQYF. In nucleotides, the CDR3 is TGTGCCAGCAGTGAAGCGCTTTTTGGGTTACACGAGCAGTACTTC.

This clonotype occurred many times. The rearrangement uses TRBV5-1 and TRBJ2-5; D may match TRBD1 or TRBD2 (5 bases each). Germline assignment: CDR1 SGHRS and CDR2 YFSETQ. V shed 4 bases and J shed 5 bases, with 15 bases lying between them. The CDR3 has 14 residues. The CDR3 loop reads CASSATGTGETQYF. The DNA for the CDR3 is TGCGCCAGCAGCGCGACCGGGACGGGGGAGACCCAGTACTTC.

In this sample, this clonotype turned up a few times. The chain uses TRBV2 and TRBJ1-1; D uncertain. This CDR3 has 12 amino acids. V lost 6 bases to trimming and J lost 8 bases, with 13 bases between them. The germline CDR1 and CDR2 sequences are SNHLY and FYNNEI. The chain's CDR3 is CASRHPGIEAFF. In nucleotides, the CDR3 is TGTGCCAGCAGGCACCCGGGAATAGAAGCTTTCTTT.

The CDR3 loop reads CASTGLPYEQYF. The CDR3 DNA reads TGTGCCAGCACCGGACTACCTTACGAGCAGTACTTC. The chain uses TRBV2 and TRBJ2-7, with D possibly matching TRBD2 (6 bases). Germline assignment: CDR1 SNHLY and CDR2 FYNNEI. V dropped 7 bases and J dropped 4 bases, with 11 bases sitting between them. The CDR3 spans 12 residues.

V and J are TRBV6-9 and TRBJ1-1; D unclear. CDR3 length: 14 residues. The germline gives CDR1 MNHGY, CDR2 SVAAGI. The V end lost 3 bases, the J end lost 2 bases, and 10 bases lay between the germline ends. The CDR3 sequence: CASSYPALNTEAFF. DNA of the CDR3: TGTGCCAGCAGTTACCCGGCGCTAAACACTGAAGCTTTCTTT.

This clonotype came up a few times. The gene calls are TRBV19 and TRBJ2-7; 11 bases fit TRBD2. Germline CDR1 reads LNHDA; CDR2 reads SQIVND (reference sequence). Losses at the gene ends were 5 bases for V and 0 bases for J; bases not matched to a gene: 6. The CDR3 sequence is 16 residues long. The CDR3 spells CASSVRTSGYSYEQYF. The CDR3 DNA sequence: TGTGCCAGTAGTGTAAGGACTAGCGGGTACTCCTACGAGCAGTACTTC.

This clonotype was seen repeatedly, ten times or more. V is TRBV30 and J is TRBJ1-5, with unresolved D. Germline V CDR1 and CDR2: GTSNPN, SVGIG (reference sequence). V lost 0 bases to trimming and J lost 6 bases, with 12 bases between them. The CDR3 consists of 14 residues. CDR3 coding DNA: TGTGCCTGGAGTGTACGCTGGGGTGTTCAGCCCCAGCATTTT. Residues: CAWSVRWGVQPQHF.